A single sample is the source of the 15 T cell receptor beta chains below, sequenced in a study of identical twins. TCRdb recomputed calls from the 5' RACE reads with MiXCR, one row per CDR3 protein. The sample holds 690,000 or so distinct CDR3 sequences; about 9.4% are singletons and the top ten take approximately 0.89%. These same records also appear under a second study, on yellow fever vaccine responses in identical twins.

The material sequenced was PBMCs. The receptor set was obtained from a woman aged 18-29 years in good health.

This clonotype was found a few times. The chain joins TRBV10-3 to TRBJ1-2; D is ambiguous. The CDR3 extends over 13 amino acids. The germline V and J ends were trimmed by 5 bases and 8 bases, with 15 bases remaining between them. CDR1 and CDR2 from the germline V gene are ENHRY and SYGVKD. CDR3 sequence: CAISIDQEGGYTF. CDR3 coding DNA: TGTGCCATCAGTATCGACCAGGAAGGCGGCTACACCTTC.

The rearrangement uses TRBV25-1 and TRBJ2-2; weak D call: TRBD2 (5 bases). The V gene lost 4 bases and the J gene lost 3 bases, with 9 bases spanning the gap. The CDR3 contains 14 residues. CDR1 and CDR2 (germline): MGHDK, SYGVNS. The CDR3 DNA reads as TGTGCCAGCAGTGGAGAGGGATACACCGGGGAGCTGTTTTTT. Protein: CASSGEGYTGELFF.

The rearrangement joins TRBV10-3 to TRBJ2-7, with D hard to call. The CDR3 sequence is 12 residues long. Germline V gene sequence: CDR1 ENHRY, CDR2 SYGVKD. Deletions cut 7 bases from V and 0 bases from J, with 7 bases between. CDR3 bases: TGTGCCATCAAAACAGACTCCTACGAGCAGTACTTC. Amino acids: CAIKTDSYEQYF.

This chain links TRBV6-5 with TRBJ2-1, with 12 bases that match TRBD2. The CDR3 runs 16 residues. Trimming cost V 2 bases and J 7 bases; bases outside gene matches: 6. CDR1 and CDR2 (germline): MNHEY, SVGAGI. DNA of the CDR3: TGTGCCAGCAGTTACCTCGGGACTAGCGGGTTGAATGAGCAGTTCTTC. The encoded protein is CASSYLGTSGLNEQFF.

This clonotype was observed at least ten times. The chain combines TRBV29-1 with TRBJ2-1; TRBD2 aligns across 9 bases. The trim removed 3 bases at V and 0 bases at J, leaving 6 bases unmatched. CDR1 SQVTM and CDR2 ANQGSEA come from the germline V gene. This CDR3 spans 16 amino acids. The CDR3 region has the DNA TGCAGCGTTGAGGTAGCGGGGGTGAGCTCCTACAATGAGCAGTTCTTC. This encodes CSVEVAGVSSYNEQFF.

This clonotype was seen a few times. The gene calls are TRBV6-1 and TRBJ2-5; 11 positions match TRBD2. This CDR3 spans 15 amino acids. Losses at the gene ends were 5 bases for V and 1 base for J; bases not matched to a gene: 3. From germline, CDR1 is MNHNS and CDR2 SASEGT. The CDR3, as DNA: TGTGCCAGCAGTCGACTAGCGGGGCTCCAAGAGACCCAGTACTTC. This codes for CASSRLAGLQETQYF.

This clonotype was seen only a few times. CDR3 loop: CASSPQGGPANEQFF. The CDR3, as DNA: TGTGCCAGCAGTCCCCAGGGAGGACCGGCCAATGAGCAGTTCTTC. This chain connects TRBV12-3 or TRBV12-4 to TRBJ2-1; D is possibly TRBD2 (6 bases). Deletions cut 5 bases from V and 6 bases from J, with 17 bases between. The CDR3 has 15 residues.

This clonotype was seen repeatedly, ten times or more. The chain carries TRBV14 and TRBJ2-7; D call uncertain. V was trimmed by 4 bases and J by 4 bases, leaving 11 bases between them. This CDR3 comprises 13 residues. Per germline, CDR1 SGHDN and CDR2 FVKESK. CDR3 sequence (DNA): TGTGCCAGCAGCCGAAGCTCAGGTTACGAGCAGTACTTC. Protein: CASSRSSGYEQYF.

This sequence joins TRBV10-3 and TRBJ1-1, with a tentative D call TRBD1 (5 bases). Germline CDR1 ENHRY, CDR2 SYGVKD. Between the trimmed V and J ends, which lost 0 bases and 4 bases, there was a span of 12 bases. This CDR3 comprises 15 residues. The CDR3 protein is CAISESAGLGTEAFF. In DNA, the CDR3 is TGTGCCATCAGTGAGTCAGCAGGGTTGGGCACTGAAGCTTTCTTT.

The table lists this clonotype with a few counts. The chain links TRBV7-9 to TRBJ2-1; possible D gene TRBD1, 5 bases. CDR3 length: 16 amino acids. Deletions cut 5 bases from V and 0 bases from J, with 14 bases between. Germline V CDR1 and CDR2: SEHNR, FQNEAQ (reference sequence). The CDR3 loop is CASSPLDMGSYNEQFF. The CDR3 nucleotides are TGTGCCAGCAGCCCTTTGGACATGGGCTCCTACAATGAGCAGTTCTTC. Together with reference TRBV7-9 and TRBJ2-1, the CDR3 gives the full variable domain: DTGVSQNPRHKITKRGQNVTFRCDPISEHNRLYWYRQTLGQGPEFLTYFQNEAQLEKSRLLSDRFSAERPKGSFSTLEIQRTEQGDSAMYLCASSPLDMGSYNEQFFGPGTRLTVL.

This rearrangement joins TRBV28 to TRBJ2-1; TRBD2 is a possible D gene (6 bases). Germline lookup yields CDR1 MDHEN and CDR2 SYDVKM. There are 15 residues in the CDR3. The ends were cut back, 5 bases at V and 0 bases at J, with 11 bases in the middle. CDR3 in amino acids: CASSGGGSSYNEQFF. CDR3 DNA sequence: TGTGCCAGCAGTGGTGGGGGGAGCTCCTACAATGAGCAGTTCTTC.

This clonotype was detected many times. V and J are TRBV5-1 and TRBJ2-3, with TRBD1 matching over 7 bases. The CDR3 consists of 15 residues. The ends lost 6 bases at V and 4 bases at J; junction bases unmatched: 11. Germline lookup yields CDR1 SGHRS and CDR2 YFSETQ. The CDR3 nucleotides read TGCGCCAGCAACACCGGGACAGTCATCTCAGATACGCAGTATTTT. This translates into CASNTGTVISDTQYF.

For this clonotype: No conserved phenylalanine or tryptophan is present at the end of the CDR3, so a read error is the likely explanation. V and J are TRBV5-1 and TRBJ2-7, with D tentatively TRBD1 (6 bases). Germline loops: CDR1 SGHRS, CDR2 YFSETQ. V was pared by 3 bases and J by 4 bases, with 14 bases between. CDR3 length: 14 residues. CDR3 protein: CASSSTGFGYEQYL. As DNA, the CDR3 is TGCGCCAGCAGCTCCACAGGGTTTGGGTACGAGCAGTACCTC.

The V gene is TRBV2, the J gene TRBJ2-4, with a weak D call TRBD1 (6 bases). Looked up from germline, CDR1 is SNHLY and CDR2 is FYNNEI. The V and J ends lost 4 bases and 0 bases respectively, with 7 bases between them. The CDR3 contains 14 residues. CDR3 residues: CASSGRGAKNIQYF. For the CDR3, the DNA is TGTGCCAGCAGTGGCAGGGGAGCCAAAAACATTCAGTACTTC.

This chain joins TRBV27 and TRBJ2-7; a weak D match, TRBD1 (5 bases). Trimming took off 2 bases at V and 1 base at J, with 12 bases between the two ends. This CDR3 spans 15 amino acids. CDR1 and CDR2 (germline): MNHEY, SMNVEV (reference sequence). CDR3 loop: CASSLNQKGSYEQYF. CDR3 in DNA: TGTGCCAGCAGTTTAAACCAAAAGGGGTCCTACGAGCAGTACTTC.